Listed below are T cell receptor beta chains from one sample, sequenced in a study of technical replicates of blood from a handful of donors. Profiling relied on immunoSEQ multiplex PCR, and the TCRdb table lists in-frame clones only, not all of them. The data contain 50,000 to 80,000 clones, 88% of them seen just once; the ten biggest clones take up 4.6%. Sequences were obtained from PBMCs. All receptors derive from a human donor in good health. Some clones in this sample may be carry-over from other donors' samples. The CDR3 runs from the conserved cysteine through the conserved F or W. The D gene is left open where the match is weak. Not all rows give a size; the values are once, few, many and, for expanded clones, a class.

d_call clone_size j_call v_call cdr3_aa cdr3_nt
. . TRBJ1-1 TRBV2 CASSGLFLQEAFF TGTGCCAGCAGTGGTCTGTTTTTACAGGAAGCTTTCTTT
TRBD2 . TRBJ2-3 TRBV2 CANKNSGSTDTQYF TGTGCCAACAAGAATAGCGGGAGTACAGATACGCAGTATTTT
. once TRBJ1-2 TRBV7-8 CASSFGGNGYTF TGTGCCAGCAGCTTCGGGGGGAATGGCTACACCTTC
. . TRBJ1-4 TRBV5-1 CASSLGRPNEKLFF TGCGCCAGCAGCCTCGGGAGACCTAATGAAAAACTGTTTTTT
TRBD2 medium-sized TRBJ2-1 TRBV5-1 CASSSSGGYNEQFF TGCGCCAGCAGCTCTAGCGGGGGATACAATGAGCAGTTCTTC
TRBD1 . TRBJ1-2 TRBV9 CASRHGTGANYGYTF TGTGCCAGCAGGCATGGGACAGGAGCTAACTATGGCTACACCTTC
TRBD2 . TRBJ2-3 TRBV7-2 CASSFVAGSADTQYF TGTGCCAGCAGCTTCGTAGCGGGGAGCGCAGATACGCAGTATTTT
. . TRBJ2-5 TRBV5-4 CASSLSGTETQYF TGTGCCAGCAGCCTTTCGGGAACAGAGACCCAGTACTTC
TRBD1 . TRBJ1-1 TRBV7-9 CASSLGQGMNTEAFF TGTGCCAGCAGCTTAGGACAGGGGATGAACACTGAAGCTTTCTTT
TRBD2 . TRBJ2-7 TRBV7-9 CASSSLFLAGAPREQYF TGTGCCAGCAGCTCACTATTCCTAGCGGGAGCCCCGCGGGAGCAGTACTTC
TRBD1 . TRBJ1-4 TRBV5-4 CASSLDGTGGSNEKLFF TGTGCCAGCAGCTTGGACGGGACAGGGGGATCTAATGAAAAACTGTTTTTT